Reported below is one T cell receptor beta chain. The study assigned cohorts using participant-reported clinical history. Clones were read by immunoSEQ multiplex PCR, and TCRdb kept only the in-frame ones, dropping some. This table holds roughly 400,000 clones, 80% to 90% found once. This entry is derived from a study of blood T cell repertoires in COVID-19. Study context: PBMCs, B-cell-depleted T cells, or T cells were the source of the cDNA or gDNA that made up the material.

The material sequenced was PBMCs or T cells enriched from blood (not recorded which). The TCR originated in a man aged 30 to 39 who had recovered from COVID-19.

The CDR3 nucleotides are TGTGCCAGCAGCTTAGCAGGGGGCAATCAGCCCCAGCATTTT. It codes for CASSLAGGNQPQHF. The chain is built from TRBV11-2 and TRBJ1-5; D might be TRBD1 (6 bases). Trimming pared 1 base from V and 2 bases from J, leaving 6 bases between. The germline CDR1 and CDR2 sequences are SGHAT and FQNNGV. The CDR3 covers 14 residues.